The 32 T cell receptor beta chains given below trace back to one sample, sequenced in a study of identical twins (dated by TCRdb to between 2015 and 2016). Preparation of the library involved 5' RACE. Data came from an Illumina HiSeq 2000. The public reads were reanalyzed by TCRdb: fastp trimming at Q25, MiXCR alignment, in-frame beta chains only. When rows share a CDR3 protein, they turn into one entry using the most common DNA and genes. For this sample the table gives around 510,000 distinct CDR3 sequences, of which 13% to 15% were detected only once. 0.8% to 1% of the sample goes to the ten largest clones. The same data also went into a second study, on yellow fever vaccine responses in identical twins.

Sample: CD4+ T cells sorted from blood. These receptors originate from a young woman in good health.

There are many counts of this clonotype. The chain employs TRBV29-1 and TRBJ2-5, with D perhaps matching TRBD2 (7 bases). From germline, CDR1 is SQVTM and CDR2 ANQGSEA. This CDR3 region has 14 residues. Trimming took 5 bases from V and 1 from J, leaving 14 bases between them. CDR3 DNA sequence: TGCAGCGTTATCAGCGGGACAAGCCAAGAGACCCAGTACTTC. Its translation: CSVISGTSQETQYF.

The chain uses TRBV21-1 and TRBJ2-3. TRBV21-1 is a pseudogene segment. There are 16 residues in the CDR3. The CDR3 sequence: CASNPETGWARDTQYF. CDR3 coding DNA: TGTGCCAGCAACCCAGAGACTGGATGGGCAAGAGATACGCAGTATTTT.

The chain carries TRBV7-9 and TRBJ2-3; the match to TRBD2 covers 8 bases. V dropped 4 bases and J dropped 4; count of bases not matched to a gene: 7. Germline V gene data show CDR1 as SEHNR and CDR2 as FQNEAQ (reference sequence). This CDR3 region has 15 residues. For the CDR3, the DNA is TGTGCCAGCAGCTCCTTGGGCGGGAGGTCAGATACGCAGTATTTT. As protein: CASSSLGGRSDTQYF.

The V and J genes are TRBV2 and TRBJ2-7, with 11 bases lining up with TRBD2. Germline V lookup: CDR1 SNHLY, CDR2 FYNNEI. The CDR3 runs to 14 residues. The V gene end was trimmed by 7 bases and the J gene end by 1 base; junction bases not matched to a gene: 3. The CDR3 spells CASNRLAGSYEQYF. As DNA, the CDR3 is TGTGCCAGCAACCGACTAGCGGGGTCCTACGAGCAGTACTTC.

The J gene is TRBJ2-5, the V gene TRBV5-1; 7 nucleotides agree with TRBD1. The CDR3 is made up of 17 amino acids. Per the germline V gene, CDR1 is SGHRS and CDR2 is YFSETQ. V lost 0 bases and J lost 1; bases outside the gene matches: 9. CDR3 DNA: TGCGCCAGCAGCTTGGGGGCCCGTGGGACAGTCCAAGAGACCCAGTACTTC. Translated: CASSLGARGTVQETQYF.

The chain joins TRBV29-1 to TRBJ2-5; D tentatively reads TRBD1 or TRBD2 (7 bases each). Trimming took 4 bases from V and 9 from J, leaving 21 bases between them. The CDR3 has 14 amino acids. Germline assignment: CDR1 SQVTM and CDR2 ANQGSEA. The CDR3: CSVVVGRGGSSQYF. DNA for the CDR3: TGCAGCGTTGTAGTTGGCAGGGGGGGATCGTCCCAGTACTTC.

This clonotype was counted only a few times. The chain couples TRBV6-1 to TRBJ2-5, with 15 bases fitting TRBD2. The V and J ends lost 8 bases and 5 bases, in that order; junction bases with no gene match: 12. CDR1 is MNHNS, CDR2 SASEGT, per germline. The CDR3 runs 17 residues. Here the CDR3 DNA reads TGTGCCAGCTCCCGAGGACTAGCGGGAGGGCCAGGGGAGACCCAGTACTTC. Its protein product is CASSRGLAGGPGETQYF.

This clonotype was seen repeatedly, ten times or more. The gene calls are TRBV4-3 and TRBJ1-1; the D is unclear. The germline V and J ends were trimmed by 0 bases and 1 base, with 9 bases remaining between them. The length of the CDR3 is 15 residues. The germline V gene has CDR1 LGHNA and CDR2 YSLEER. The CDR3 region has the DNA TGCGCCAGCAGCCAAGATAAATGGCAGAACACTGAAGCTTTCTTT. As protein: CASSQDKWQNTEAFF.

This clonotype turned up a few times. The V call is TRBV6-1, the J call TRBJ1-2, with 8 bases that match TRBD1. J lost 8 bases, V lost 6 bases, and 11 bases had no gene match. The germline V gene has CDR1 MNHNS and CDR2 SASEGT. The CDR3 consists of 14 residues. CDR3 residues: CASSPSQGAGGYTF. As DNA, the CDR3 is TGTGCCAGCAGCCCTAGCCAGGGGGCTGGAGGCTACACCTTC.

This clonotype was counted at least ten times. This rearrangement joins TRBV5-1 to TRBJ2-3, with 10 bases identical to TRBD2. Germline V gene data show CDR1 as SGHRS and CDR2 as YFSETQ. V shed 6 bases and J 4 bases; nucleotides not matched to a gene: 14. The CDR3 covers 17 residues. The CDR3 nucleotides read TGCGCCAGCACCAGGGGGTCTAGCGGGAGTCCCGCAGATACGCAGTATTTT. It specifies CASTRGSSGSPADTQYF.

This clonotype came up many times. V gene TRBV7-9 combines with J gene TRBJ2-4; no clear D. Deletions cut 5 bases from V and 0 bases from J, with 14 bases between. Germline values: CDR1 SEHNR, CDR2 FQNEAQ (reference sequence). This CDR3 contains 16 residues. The CDR3 spells CASSPDISLAKNIQYF. CDR3 DNA sequence: TGTGCCAGCAGCCCCGACATTTCGCTAGCCAAAAACATTCAGTACTTC.

The chain recombines TRBV10-2 with TRBJ1-2; D might be TRBD1 (5 bases). Per germline, CDR1 WSHSY and CDR2 SAAADI. The CDR3 is 14 amino acids. V was shortened by 3 bases and J by 4 bases, with 12 bases between the two germline ends. As DNA, the CDR3 is TGCGCCAGCAGTGATGGGGGGACCTTCTATGGCTACACCTTC. This sequence encodes CASSDGGTFYGYTF.

This clonotype was detected many times. This rearrangement joins TRBV24-1 to TRBJ2-1; D is perhaps TRBD2 (5 bases). Germline V gives CDR1 KGHDR, CDR2 SFDVKD. The CDR3 runs to 15 residues. The ends were cut back, 4 bases at V and 5 bases at J, with 14 bases in the middle. DNA of the CDR3: TGTGCCACCAGTGACACAAGCGGCCGTAACAATGAGCAGTTCTTC. It yields the protein CATSDTSGRNNEQFF.

V gene TRBV6-1 combines with J gene TRBJ2-1; the D call may be TRBD1 or TRBD2 (6 bases each). The CDR3 extends over 13 amino acids. Germline values: CDR1 MNHNS, CDR2 SASEGT. Trimming took 8 bases from V and 2 from J, leaving 10 bases between them. DNA for the CDR3: TGTGCCAGCGGTCGGGGGCCCTACAATGAGCAGTTCTTC. Translated, it gives CASGRGPYNEQFF.

There are many counts of this clonotype. The chain links TRBV5-1 to TRBJ2-1; perhaps TRBD1 as D (6 bases). Germline V gene data show CDR1 as SGHRS and CDR2 as YFSETQ. Between the trimmed V and J ends, which lost 0 bases and 6 bases, there was a span of 19 bases. The CDR3 spans 17 residues. CDR3 in amino acids: CASSLGGGSLSGNEQFF. The CDR3 DNA reads as TGCGCCAGCAGCTTGGGAGGGGGTTCTTTAAGTGGCAATGAGCAGTTCTTC. Looking up the rest from reference TRBV5-1 and TRBJ2-1 gives the full variable domain: KAGVTQTPRYLIKTRGQQVTLSCSPISGHRSVSWYQQTPGQGLQFLFEYFSETQRNKGNFPGRFSGRQFSNSRSEMNVSTLELGDSALYLCASSLGGGSLSGNEQFFGPGTRLTVL.

This clonotype appeared a few times. V is TRBV5-1 and J is TRBJ2-1; 9 positions match TRBD1. The CDR3 runs to 17 residues. The V gene's germline CDR1 is SGHRS and CDR2 YFSETQ. The ends lost 8 bases at V and 1 base at J; junction bases unmatched: 13. The CDR3 protein is CARVRTTGGGSYNEQFF. The CDR3 DNA follows: TGCGCCAGAGTACGGACTACAGGGGGCGGTTCCTACAATGAGCAGTTCTTC.

The rearrangement uses TRBV9 and TRBJ2-1, with TRBD1 matching 8 bases. Germline lookup yields CDR1 SGDLS and CDR2 YYNGEE. The CDR3 is made up of 16 amino acids. After removal of 4 bases from V and 7 bases from J, the junction contained 13 bases not matched to a gene. The CDR3 DNA follows: TGTGCCAGCAGCATTGGTGTCAGGGGGCTTGAGAATGAGCAGTTCTTC. This codes for CASSIGVRGLENEQFF.

In its sample, this clonotype was seen a few times. The chain carries TRBV20-1 and TRBJ2-7; possibly TRBD2 for D (6 bases). CDR3 size: 16 residues. V lost 0 bases and J 4 bases, leaving 19 bases between the germline ends. CDR1 DFQATT and CDR2 SNEGSKA come from the germline V gene (reference sequence). The CDR3 here is CSARDVPGLGRYEQYF. CDR3 bases: TGCAGTGCTAGAGATGTACCGGGACTGGGAAGGTACGAGCAGTACTTC.

In this sample, this clonotype turned up a few times. The rearrangement links TRBV5-1 to TRBJ2-2; D is unclear. Trimming removed 0 bases from V and 3 bases from J, with 9 bases in between. The CDR3 is made up of 15 amino acids. The germline V gene encodes CDR1 SGHRS and CDR2 YFSETQ. The CDR3 is CASSLVQPDTGELFF. The CDR3, as DNA: TGCGCCAGCAGCTTGGTCCAGCCCGACACCGGGGAGCTGTTTTTT.

The chain links TRBV28 to TRBJ2-3; 7 nucleotides align to TRBD1. V lost 3 bases and J lost 1; bases outside the gene matches: 13. This CDR3 comprises 18 residues. The V gene's germline CDR1 is MDHEN and CDR2 SYDVKM. This CDR3 reads CASSLGDRVFLGTDTQYF. DNA of the CDR3: TGTGCCAGCAGTTTGGGTGACAGGGTGTTTTTAGGCACAGATACGCAGTATTTT.

In DNA form, the CDR3 reads TGCGCCAGCAGCTTGGCCCTAGCGGGGGAGATCAAAGATACGCAGTATTTT. Translation gives CASSLALAGEIKDTQYF. The chain couples TRBV5-1 to TRBJ2-3; 10 bases agree with TRBD2. This CDR3 is 17 amino acids long. Looked up from germline, CDR1 is SGHRS and CDR2 is YFSETQ. The ends lost 0 bases at V and 5 bases at J; junction bases unmatched: 9.

This clonotype was counted many times. The genes are TRBV29-1 and TRBJ2-3; either TRBD1 or TRBD2 may fit D (5 bases each). CDR1 and CDR2 (germline): SQVTM, ANQGSEA. Trimming left V 6 bases short and J 11 bases short, with 15 bases between. CDR3 length: 11 amino acids. DNA of the CDR3: TGCAGCGTCTCTCTGGGGGTAGGGCAGTATTTT. As protein: CSVSLGVGQYF.

The J gene is TRBJ1-2, the V gene TRBV7-8, with 7 bases fitting TRBD1. CDR3 length: 13 residues. Per germline, CDR1 SGHVS and CDR2 FQNEAQ. V dropped 2 bases and J dropped 8; count of bases not matched to a gene: 5. CDR3 amino acids: CASSLLQGWGYTF. CDR3 nucleotides: TGTGCCAGCAGCTTACTACAGGGGTGGGGCTACACCTTC.

The V call is TRBV5-1, the J call TRBJ2-5; D ambiguous. Germline CDR1 reads SGHRS; CDR2 reads YFSETQ. Between the trimmed V and J ends, which lost 4 bases and 2 bases, there was a span of 15 bases. The CDR3 is 15 amino acids. The DNA for the CDR3 is TGCGCCAGCAGCCCCCTTAGTGGTTGGCAAGAGACCCAGTACTTC. Its translation is CASSPLSGWQETQYF.

The chain is built from TRBV15 and TRBJ2-5; a weak D match, TRBD1 (6 bases). The CDR3 sequence is 18 residues long. The germline gives CDR1 LNHNV, CDR2 YYDKDF (reference sequence). Trimming removed 1 base from V and 1 base from J, with 19 bases in between. DNA of the CDR3: TGTGCCACCAGCAGAGTGGGGGCAGAGAAGGGTTCCCAAGAGACCCAGTACTTC. It specifies CATSRVGAEKGSQETQYF.

The V call is TRBV28, the J call TRBJ1-2; TRBD1 agrees at 9 bases. Germline loops: CDR1 MDHEN, CDR2 SYDVKM. J gave up 5 bases and V 6 bases, and 16 bases lay outside the gene matches. This CDR3 comprises 17 residues. Written as DNA, the CDR3 is TGTGCCAGCAGATCAAACCGACAGGGGGGCGCTAGGTATGGCTACACCTTC. It translates to CASRSNRQGGARYGYTF.

This clonotype was seen just once. The gene calls are TRBV7-2 and TRBJ1-1; no clear D. The V gene's germline CDR1 is SGHTA and CDR2 FQGNSA. This CDR3 is 19 amino acids long. V lost 0 bases, J lost 1 base, and 21 bases lay in between. The CDR3 protein is CASSLARRALIVRNTEAFF. The CDR3 coding sequence is TGTGCCAGCAGCTTAGCGCGGAGAGCATTGATTGTTAGGAACACTGAAGCTTTCTTT.

This clonotype was recorded a few times. V usage is TRBV3-1 and J usage is TRBJ2-5, with D perhaps assigned TRBD1 or TRBD2 (5 bases each). V gave up 4 bases and J gave up 2 bases, with 17 bases separating them. CDR3 length equals 16 residues. CDR1 and CDR2 (germline): LGHDT, YNNKEL (reference sequence). DNA for the CDR3: TGTGCCAGCAGCCGCCGTTCCGGGACCCTACAAGAGACCCAGTACTTC. Amino acid sequence: CASSRRSGTLQETQYF.

The V call is TRBV12-5, the J call TRBJ2-2; no definite D call. The CDR3 extends over 13 amino acids. Deletions cut 8 bases from V and 7 bases from J, with 14 bases between. Germline-derived CDR1 and CDR2 are LGHNT and FRNRAP. The CDR3 bases are TGTGCTAGTACCGGTCGGGTAGGCGGGGAGCTGTTTTTT. Amino acids: CASTGRVGGELFF.

This clonotype appeared a few times. This chain uses TRBV6-6 with TRBJ1-5, with 7 bases fitting TRBD1. CDR1 and CDR2 (germline): MNHNY, SVGAGI (reference sequence). V lost 6 bases and J lost 2; bases outside the gene matches: 16. This CDR3 region has 18 residues. The CDR3, as DNA: TGTGCCAGCAGCTACCGGGACACAGGGGAGCGGGGCAATCAGCCCCAGCATTTT. It encodes CASSYRDTGERGNQPQHF.

This clonotype was detected ten times or more. In DNA form, the CDR3 reads TGTGCCACGACACCTAGCCCCCAAGATACGCAGTATTTT. This codes for CATTPSPQDTQYF. The V gene is TRBV10-3, the J gene TRBJ2-3; tentative D call: TRBD2 (5 bases). Trimming shortened V by 10 bases and J by 5 bases, and 16 bases separated the two germline ends. The length of the CDR3 is 13 residues. In germline, CDR1 is ENHRY, CDR2 SYGVKD.

The chain carries TRBV7-2 and TRBJ1-4; possible D gene TRBD1, 6 bases. V dropped 5 bases and J dropped 7 bases, with 17 bases sitting between them. The CDR3 contains 15 residues. Germline V gives CDR1 SGHTA, CDR2 FQGNSA. DNA of the CDR3: TGTGCCAGCAGCCCACGGACAGAAAGGGGTGAAAAACTGTTTTTT. It encodes CASSPRTERGEKLFF.